This T cell receptor (beta chain) appears in the sequencing data of a study of blood T cell repertoires in COVID-19. Study at large: The samples span acute and convalescent COVID-19 from the United States, Italy and Spain.

The CDR3 length is 14 residues. Germline CDR1 is ENHRY and CDR2 is SYGVKD. V was shortened by 6 bases and J by 0 bases, with 10 bases between the two germline ends. In the original analysis: The assay estimated nucleated cells by amplifying reference gene primers. Sequencing used immunoSEQ multiplex PCR; TCRdb keeps in-frame clones, though not all of them. That table is the source of V, J and clone size, and D and trimming were worked out from the DNA. The table lists nearly 250,000 clones, around 86% of them singletons, with 1.6% in the top ten. V is TRBV10-3 and J is TRBJ2-3, with D perhaps matching TRBD2 (5 bases). The source material was peripheral blood. The clonotype was recovered from an older woman who had recovered from COVID-19. The CDR3 protein is CAIRDSSSTDTQYF. For the CDR3, the DNA is TGTGCCATCAGGGACTCTTCTAGCACAGATACGCAGTATTTT.